One sample yielded the 5 T cell receptor beta chains listed below, sequenced in a study of cytomegalovirus exposure and HLA in healthy donors. Both 60 Vbeta primers and 13 Jbeta primers went into the PCR. Method: immunoSEQ multiplex PCR; TCRdb's copy keeps in-frame clones and lacks some. The table lists 180,000 or so clones, roughly 85% of them singletons. The sequencing input was PBMCs. These receptors came from a man aged 50-60 years in good health and CMV-seropositive.

The V gene is TRBV28, the J gene TRBJ1-1; 10 bases match TRBD1. The V segment lost 5 bases and the J segment 4 bases; nucleotides outside the gene matches: 10. The CDR3 spans 16 residues. Germline V CDR1 and CDR2: MDHEN, SYDVKM. The CDR3 DNA reads as TGTGCCAGCAGTCCGCGCAGGACAGGGGGTAGCACTGAAGCTTTCTTT. It specifies CASSPRRTGGSTEAFF.

The V call is TRBV18, the J call TRBJ1-6, with D perhaps TRBD1 (5 bases). The V and J ends lost 2 bases and 5 bases respectively, with 10 bases between them. Germline loops: CDR1 KGHSH, CDR2 LQKENI. The CDR3 loop spans 15 amino acids. The CDR3 here is CASSPGTGDNSPLHF. The CDR3 coding sequence is TGTGCCAGCTCACCAGGAACAGGTGATAATTCACCCCTCCACTTT. The whole variable domain, remainder taken from reference TRBV18 and TRBJ1-6, is NAGVMQNPRHLVRRRGQEARLRCSPMKGHSHVYWYRQLPEEGLKFMVYLQKENIIDESGMPKERFSAEFPKEGPSILRIQQVVRGDSAAYFCASSPGTGDNSPLHFGNGTRLTVT.

This chain uses TRBV18 with TRBJ1-5; possibly TRBD1 for D (5 bases). CDR1 KGHSH and CDR2 LQKENI come from the germline V gene. Trimming took off 3 bases at V and 0 bases at J, with 6 bases between the two ends. This CDR3 has 14 residues. CDR3 sequence reads: CASSPDSSNQPQHF. The CDR3 nucleotides read TGTGCCAGCTCACCTGACAGTAGCAATCAGCCCCAGCATTTT.

The V and J genes are TRBV6-5 and TRBJ2-1, with D possibly being TRBD2 (7 bases). Trimming stripped 7 bases from V and 11 bases from J, with 12 bases between. The CDR3 consists of 11 residues. The germline CDR1 and CDR2 sequences are MNHEY and SVGAGI. The CDR3 nucleotides read TGTGCCAGCACCGAGGGGGGGAAGCAGTTCTTC. Its translation: CASTEGGKQFF.

CDR3 region: CASSPLAGSSYNEQFF. Written as DNA, the CDR3 is TGCGCCAGCAGCCCATTAGCGGGGAGCTCCTACAATGAGCAGTTCTTC. V usage is TRBV4-1 and J usage is TRBJ2-1; 8 bases map to TRBD2. J gave up 0 bases and V 4 bases, and 5 bases lay outside the gene matches. The CDR3 spans 16 residues. The germline CDR1 and CDR2 sequences are MGHRA and YSYEKL.